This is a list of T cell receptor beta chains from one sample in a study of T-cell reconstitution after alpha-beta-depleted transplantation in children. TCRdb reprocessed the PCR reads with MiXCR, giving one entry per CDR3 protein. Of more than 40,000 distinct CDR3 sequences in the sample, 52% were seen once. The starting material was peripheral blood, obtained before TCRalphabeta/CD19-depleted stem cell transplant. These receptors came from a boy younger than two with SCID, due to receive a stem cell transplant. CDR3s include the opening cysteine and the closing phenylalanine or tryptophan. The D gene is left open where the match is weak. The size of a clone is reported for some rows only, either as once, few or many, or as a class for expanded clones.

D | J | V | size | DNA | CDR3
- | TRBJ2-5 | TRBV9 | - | TGTGCCAGCAGCGTAAGTGCCCAGGCCCAAGAGACCCAGTACTTC | CASSVSAQAQETQYF
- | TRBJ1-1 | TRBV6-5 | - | TGTGCCAGCAGCTATCAGGGCGCTGAAGCTTTCTTT | CASSYQGAEAFF
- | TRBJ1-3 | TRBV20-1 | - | TGCAGTGCTAGAGGTCCGGAGGTCTCTGGAAACACCATATATTTT | CSARGPEVSGNTIYF
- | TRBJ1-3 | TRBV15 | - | TGTGCCACCAGCAGAGATAAGCACAGGGGAAACACCATATATTTT | CATSRDKHRGNTIYF
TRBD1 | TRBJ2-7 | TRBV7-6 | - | TGTGCCAGCAGCTTCGACAGGGGAATCGAGCAGTACTTC | CASSFDRGIEQYF
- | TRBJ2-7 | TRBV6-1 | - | TGTGCCAGCAGGGATATCGGTGGTGAGCAGTACTTC | CASRDIGGEQYF
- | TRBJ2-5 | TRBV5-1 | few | TGCGCCAGCAGCAGAACCGGGGGTAGCTTTCAAGAGACCCAGTACTTC | CASSRTGGSFQETQYF
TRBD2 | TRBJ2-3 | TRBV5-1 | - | TGCGCCAGCAGGGCTAGCGGGGGGAACGAAGGTACGCAGTATTTT | CASRASGGNEGTQYF
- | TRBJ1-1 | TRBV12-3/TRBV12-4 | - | TGTGCCAGCCTCCGGGCCCTGAACACTGAAGCTTTCTTT | CASLRALNTEAFF
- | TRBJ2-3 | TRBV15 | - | TGTGCCACCAGCAAGGTTACTAGCACAGATACGCAGTATTTT | CATSKVTSTDTQYF
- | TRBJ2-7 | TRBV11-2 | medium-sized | TGTGCCAGCAGCTTAGGGGGAGTGCGGGGGCACGAGCAGTACTTC | CASSLGGVRGHEQYF
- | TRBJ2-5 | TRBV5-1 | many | TGCGCCAGCAGCTTGTATAACGCCCCCCAGTACTTC | CASSLYNAPQYF
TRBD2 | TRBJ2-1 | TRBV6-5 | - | TGTGCCAGCAGTTCCCTTAGCGGGGGGGCTGAGAATGAGCAGTTCTTC | CASSSLSGGAENEQFF
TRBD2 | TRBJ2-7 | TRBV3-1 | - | TGTGCCAGCAGCCACCCTAGCGGGAGCTCCTACGAGCAGTACTTC | CASSHPSGSSYEQYF
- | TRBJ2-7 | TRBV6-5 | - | TGTGCCAGCAGTTACAGGGCTTACTCCTACGAGCAGTACTTC | CASSYRAYSYEQYF
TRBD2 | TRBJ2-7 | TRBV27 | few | TGTGCCAGCAGGAGACTAGCGGGGGTAGGGTACGAGCAGTACTTC | CASRRLAGVGYEQYF
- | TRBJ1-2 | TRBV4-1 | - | TGCGCCAGCAGCCAAGATCCGGTTAACTATGGCTACACCTTC | CASSQDPVNYGYTF
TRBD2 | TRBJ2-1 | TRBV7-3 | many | TGTGCCAGCAGCTATACTAGCGGGGGGGCTGCAGACAATGAGCAGTTCTTC | CASSYTSGGAADNEQFF
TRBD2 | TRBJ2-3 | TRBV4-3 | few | TGCGCCAGCAGCCAAGTAGCGGGACTAGCGGGGTACACTACGCAGTATTTT | CASSQVAGLAGYTTQYF
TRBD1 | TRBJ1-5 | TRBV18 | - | TGTGCCAGCTCACCACGGGACAGGGGACGCAATCAGCCCCAGCATTTT | CASSPRDRGRNQPQHF
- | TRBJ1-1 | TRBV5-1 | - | TGCGCCAGCAGCCATTTACGGAACCCGAACACTGAAGCTTTCTTT | CASSHLRNPNTEAFF
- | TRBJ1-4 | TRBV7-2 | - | TGTGCCAGCAGCCCCAGTGGGGGGGCATATGAAAAACTGTTTTTT | CASSPSGGAYEKLFF
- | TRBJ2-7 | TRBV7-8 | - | TGTGCCAGCAGCTTAGGGGGACGGATCTACGAGCAGTACTTC | CASSLGGRIYEQYF
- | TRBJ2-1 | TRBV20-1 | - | TGCAGTGCTACGATTCGGCAGAAATACAATGAGCAGTTCTTC | CSATIRQKYNEQFF
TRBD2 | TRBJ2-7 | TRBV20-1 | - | TGCAGTGCCCCCGGGACTAGCGGGGGCCTGAGCTCCTACGAGCAGTACTTC | CSAPGTSGGLSSYEQYF
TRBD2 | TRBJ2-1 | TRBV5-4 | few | TGTGCCAGCAGCTTGGGAGCGGGGAACTCCTACAATGAGCAGTTCTTC | CASSLGAGNSYNEQFF
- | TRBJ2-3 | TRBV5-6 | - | TGTGCCAGCAGCTTTTTCACAGGGTTACCTACGGATACGCAGTATTTT | CASSFFTGLPTDTQYF
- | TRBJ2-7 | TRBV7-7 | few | TGTGCCAGCAGCCCAGACGGCTACGAGCAGTACTTC | CASSPDGYEQYF
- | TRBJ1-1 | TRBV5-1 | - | TGCGCCAGCAGCATCTTCCCCAAAGGAGGTGAAGCTTTCTTT | CASSIFPKGGEAFF
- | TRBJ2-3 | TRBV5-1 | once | TGCGCCAGCAGCTTGGAAACCTCCCCAGATACGCAGTATTTT | CASSLETSPDTQYF
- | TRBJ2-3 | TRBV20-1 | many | TGCAGTGCTAGAGATCCGGGGACCACAGATACGCAGTATTTT | CSARDPGTTDTQYF
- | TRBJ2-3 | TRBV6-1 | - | TGTGCCAGCAGTAGAACCGCCGGCACAGATACGCAGTATTTT | CASSRTAGTDTQYF
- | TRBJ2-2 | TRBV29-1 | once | TGCAGCGTTACCCAGGGAGTCTGGTCCGGGGAGCTGTTTTTT | CSVTQGVWSGELFF
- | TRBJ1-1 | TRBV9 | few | TGTGCCAGCAGCGTTTTGGGGACTGAAGCTTTCTTT | CASSVLGTEAFF
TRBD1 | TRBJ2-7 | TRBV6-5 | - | TGTGCCAGCAGTTACTCTGGACAGGGGGCCTACGAGCAGTACTTC | CASSYSGQGAYEQYF
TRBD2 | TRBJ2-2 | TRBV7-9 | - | TGTGCCACCAGCTATAGCGGGGGAAACACCGGGGAGCTGTTTTTT | CATSYSGGNTGELFF
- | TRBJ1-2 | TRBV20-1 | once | TGCAGAGCCCGCGCCGGGGGGGGCTACACCTTC | CRARAGGGYTF
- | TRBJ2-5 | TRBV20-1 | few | TGCAGTGCTAGAGAAGAGACCCAGTACTTC | CSAREETQYF
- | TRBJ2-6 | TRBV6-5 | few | TGTGCCAGCAGTTACGCAGGGTTTAAATCTGGGGCCAACGTCCTGACTTTC | CASSYAGFKSGANVLTF
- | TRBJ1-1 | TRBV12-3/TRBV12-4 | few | TGTGCCAGCACACCGGGGTTAGGGGGGGGGACTGAAGCTTTCTTT | CASTPGLGGGTEAFF
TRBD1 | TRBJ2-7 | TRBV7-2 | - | TGTGCCAGTACCCTCGACAGGGGGCCTTTCGAGCAGTACTTC | CASTLDRGPFEQYF
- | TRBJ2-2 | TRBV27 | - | TGTGCCAGCAGTTTATATGAGCCGGAATCCGGGGGGGAGCTGTTTTTT | CASSLYEPESGGELFF
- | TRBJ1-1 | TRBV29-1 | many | TGCAGCGTTCGTATAAACACTGAAGCTTTCTTT | CSVRINTEAFF
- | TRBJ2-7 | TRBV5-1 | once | TGCGCCAGCAGCGGGGGACAAGGGCCCTACGAGCAGTACTTC | CASSGGQGPYEQYF
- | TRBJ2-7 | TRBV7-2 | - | TGTGCCAGCAGCTTAGATGCCGGAGCCTACGAGCAGTACTTC | CASSLDAGAYEQYF
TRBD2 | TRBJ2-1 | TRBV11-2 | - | TGTGCCAGCAGCGCTAGCGGGGGGGACCTGGGTGAGCAGTTCTTC | CASSASGGDLGEQFF
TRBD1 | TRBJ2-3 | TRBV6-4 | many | TGTGCCAGCAGCCTGACAGGGTCGGTAGATACGCAGTATTTT | CASSLTGSVDTQYF
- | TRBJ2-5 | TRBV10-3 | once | TGTGCCATCAGAGTGAGGGGCCAGTACTTC | CAIRVRGQYF
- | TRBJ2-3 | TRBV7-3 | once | TGTGCCAGCAGTACAACTAGCACAGATACGCAGTATTTT | CASSTTSTDTQYF
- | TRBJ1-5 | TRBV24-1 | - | TGTGCCACCAGTGATTTTAAGGGAAACCAGCCCCAGCATTTT | CATSDFKGNQPQHF